This is a list of T cell receptor beta chains from one sample in a study of cytomegalovirus exposure and HLA in healthy donors. Measured with immunoSEQ multiplex PCR; TCRdb has only the in-frame clones, and not every one. The repertoire consists of 75,000 to 90,000 clones, with around three fifths occurring once and the leading ten covering 14% to 15%. Source material: PBMCs. The receptor set was obtained from a woman aged 40-49 years in good health and CMV-seropositive. Both conserved end residues are trimmed from each CDR3. Fields, in order: V gene, J gene, D gene, CDR3 protein. The D gene is left open where the match is weak.

TRBV7-9,TRBJ2-5,-,ASSLDSSRETQY
TRBV27,TRBJ1-2,-,ATAYRPGNGYT
TRBV29-1,TRBJ1-1,-,SLEGRNTEAF
TRBV18,TRBJ2-1,TRBD2,ASSPLAGSRDEQF
TRBV6-1,TRBJ2-7,-,ASSDGGMKVHEQY
TRBV28,TRBJ1-2,-,ASSFQGIYGYT
TRBV9,TRBJ1-2,-,ASQAGNYGYT
TRBV28,TRBJ2-3,-,ASTAGGFPSTDTQY
TRBV28,TRBJ1-1,-,ASSRTAMNTEAF
TRBV5-6,TRBJ1-2,TRBD1,ASSTGTVANGYT
TRBV6-4,TRBJ2-1,TRBD2,ASSDEAGVGEQF
TRBV11-2,TRBJ1-1,-,ASSFSEYTEAF
TRBV6-6,TRBJ1-2,-,ASSSDNSGGYT
TRBV7-9,TRBJ2-1,TRBD2,ASGQGLARYNEQF
TRBV6-5,TRBJ2-7,TRBD1,ASTRTGDGHEQY
TRBV28,TRBJ2-3,-,ASIGFGGMLGDTQY
TRBV7-2,TRBJ2-7,-,ASSLVAYEQY
TRBV7-2,TRBJ2-2,TRBD2,ASSLARTSGTGELF
TRBV6-5,TRBJ2-7,TRBD1,ASSYTRGNEQY
TRBV4-1,TRBJ2-7,-,ASSQVDTSYEQY
TRBV11-2,TRBJ1-1,-,ASSIQGTEAF
TRBV7-9,TRBJ2-1,TRBD1,ASSDLGTGVYNEQF
TRBV19,TRBJ2-3,TRBD1,ASRRTGGSDTQY
TRBV5-1,TRBJ2-7,TRBD2,ASSLKGEGSYEQY
TRBV27,TRBJ1-4,TRBD1,ASSFLVPGQGLNEKLF
TRBV13,TRBJ2-7,TRBD1,ASSQGQGEDEQY
TRBV7-9,TRBJ2-5,-,ASRAEGGKTQY
TRBV9,TRBJ1-1,TRBD1,ASSPRTGGAYTEAF
TRBV5-5,TRBJ1-1,-,ASSVQGMNTEAF
TRBV7-3,TRBJ2-1,TRBD1,ASSLTGVDEQF
TRBV6-6,TRBJ1-2,-,ASSYSQGYGYT
TRBV4-2,TRBJ2-5,-,ASSQDRFTETQY
TRBV5-6,TRBJ2-1,-,ASSLRGGSYNEQF
TRBV6-1,TRBJ2-3,TRBD2,ASRRLAGTDTQY
TRBV2,TRBJ1-2,-,ASTTTGGGYT
TRBV5-1,TRBJ1-5,-,ASSLAPAVGGNQPQH
TRBV5-1,TRBJ1-2,TRBD1,ASSLDAGQTNYGYT
TRBV4-1,TRBJ2-3,TRBD1,ASSQSQGADTQY
TRBV9,TRBJ1-2,-,ASSSTASYGYT
TRBV11-2,TRBJ1-2,-,ASSSLKGEGYGYT
TRBV30,TRBJ2-2,-,AWGRGLSNTGELF
TRBV19,TRBJ1-1,-,ASIAGEDNTEAF
TRBV5-1,TRBJ2-1,-,ASSLGGSGEQF
TRBV5-1,TRBJ2-1,TRBD2,ASSATSGNEQF
TRBV4-3,TRBJ2-5,-,ASSQDWASLGETQY
TRBV13,TRBJ2-3,TRBD2,ASSPPPPGLAVTDTQY
TRBV4-3,TRBJ1-1,TRBD1,ASSHSGQVNTEAF
TRBV7-6,TRBJ1-1,-,ASSLGRRGSYTEAF
TRBV5-4,TRBJ2-7,TRBD2,ASSALAGGREQY
TRBV6-6,TRBJ1-5,-,ATTEFGNQPQH
TRBV7-2,TRBJ1-4,TRBD1,ASSLVGTGIGEKLF
TRBV7-2,TRBJ2-7,TRBD1,ASSLDGPGTGLYEQY
TRBV7-2,TRBJ2-7,TRBD1,ASSPGQGPYEQY
TRBV30,TRBJ1-2,-,AWTPGLANYGYT